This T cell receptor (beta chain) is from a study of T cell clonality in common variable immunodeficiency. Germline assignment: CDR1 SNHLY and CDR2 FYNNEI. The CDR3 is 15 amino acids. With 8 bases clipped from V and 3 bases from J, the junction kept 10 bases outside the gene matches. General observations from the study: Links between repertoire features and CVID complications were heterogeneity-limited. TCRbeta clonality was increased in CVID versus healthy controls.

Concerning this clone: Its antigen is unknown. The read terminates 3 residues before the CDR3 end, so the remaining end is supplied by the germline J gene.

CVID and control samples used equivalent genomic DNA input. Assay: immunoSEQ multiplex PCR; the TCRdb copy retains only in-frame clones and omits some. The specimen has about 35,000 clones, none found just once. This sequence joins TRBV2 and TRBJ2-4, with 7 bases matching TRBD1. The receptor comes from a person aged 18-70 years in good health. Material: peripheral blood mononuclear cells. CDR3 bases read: TGTGCCAGCCTAACAGGGGTTGTTGGCAAAAACATT. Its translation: CASLTGVVGKNI. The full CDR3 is CASLTGVVGKNIQYF.